Listed here are 21 T cell receptor beta chains from one sample, sequenced in a study of cytomegalovirus exposure and HLA in healthy donors. The protocol was immunoSEQ multiplex PCR, while the TCRdb copy is restricted to in-frame clones and leaves out a portion. The sample carries approximately 220,000 clones, around nine tenths recorded once. Input material: PBMCs. Receptors were obtained from a young man in good health and CMV-seronegative.

The rearrangement uses TRBV4-1 and TRBJ2-7, with 10 bases lining up with TRBD2. Unmatched junction bases numbered 6, after V lost 6 bases and J lost 1 base. CDR3 length: 15 residues. Germline CDR1 reads MGHRA; CDR2 reads YSYEKL. This CDR3 reads CASRPGLAESYEQYF. The DNA of the CDR3 is TGCGCCAGCAGACCCGGACTAGCGGAATCCTACGAGCAGTACTTC.

The chain is built from TRBV10-1 and TRBJ2-4; 9 nucleotides agree with TRBD2. From germline, CDR1 is WNHNN and CDR2 SYGVQD (reference sequence). With V trimmed by 6 bases and J by 0 bases, 6 bases remained unmatched. The CDR3 length is 16 residues. In DNA, the CDR3 is TGCGCCAGCAGCCCTAGCGGGGATATAGCCAAAAACATTCAGTACTTC. Protein sequence: CASSPSGDIAKNIQYF.

The chain uses TRBV6-4 and TRBJ1-6, with D perhaps matching TRBD1 (5 bases). The V gene lost 6 bases and the J gene lost 8 bases, with 14 bases spanning the gap. Germline assignment: CDR1 MRHNA and CDR2 SNTAGT. CDR3 length: 14 residues. CDR3 in amino acids: CASSLPQGDSPLHF. As DNA, the CDR3 is TGTGCCAGCAGCTTACCTCAGGGCGATTCACCCCTCCACTTT.

The J gene is TRBJ2-7, the V gene TRBV18; 7 bases agree with TRBD2. V trimming: 3 bases; J trimming: 7 bases; junction bases outside the gene matches: 6. Germline V gene lookup returns CDR1 KGHSH and CDR2 LQKENI. The CDR3 is made up of 13 amino acids. DNA for the CDR3: TGTGCCAGCTCACCTCGGGGGGAAGGAGAGCAGTACTTC. Its protein product is CASSPRGEGEQYF.

The rearrangement joins TRBV30 to TRBJ1-1; D is uncertain. Germline lookup yields CDR1 GTSNPN and CDR2 SVGIG (reference sequence). V was clipped by 2 bases and J by 3 bases, with 10 bases between them. CDR3 size: 13 residues. The chain's CDR3 is CAWSRGLDTEAFF. DNA for the CDR3: TGTGCCTGGAGTCGGGGTTTGGACACTGAAGCTTTCTTT.

The gene calls are TRBV2 and TRBJ2-1; D gene uncertain. The germline CDR1 and CDR2 sequences are SNHLY and FYNNEI. V was cut by 5 bases and J by 9 bases, with 14 bases left in between. CDR3 length equals 13 residues. CDR3 nucleotides: TGTGCCAGCAGTTTGACGCCGAGAGGTGAGCAGTTCTTC. Residues: CASSLTPRGEQFF.

The chain uses TRBV19 and TRBJ2-6; 8 bases map to TRBD1. V lost 4 bases, J lost 3 bases, and 11 bases stayed unmatched. The CDR3 loop spans 18 amino acids. Germline values: CDR1 LNHDA, CDR2 SQIVND (reference sequence). DNA for the CDR3: TGTGCCAGTAGTACTGCCGGGACAGGTGTGTTTGGGGCCAACGTCCTGACTTTC. Protein: CASSTAGTGVFGANVLTF.

The chain links TRBV2 to TRBJ1-3; D not certain. Trimming took off 4 bases at V and 5 bases at J, with 9 bases between the two ends. Germline CDR1 and CDR2: SNHLY and FYNNEI. The CDR3 totals 13 residues. The CDR3 nucleotides read TGTGCCAGCAGTGGGGAGACAAGAAACACCATATATTTT. This gives the protein CASSGETRNTIYF. The variable domain in full, with the rest retrieved from reference TRBV2 and TRBJ1-3, is EPEVTQTPSHQVTQMGQEVILRCVPISNHLYFYWYRQILGQKVEFLVSFYNNEISEKSEIFDDQFSVERPDGSNFTLKIRSTKLEDSAMYFCASSGETRNTIYFGEGSWLTVV.

The genes are TRBV6-5 and TRBJ1-6, with 8 bases that match TRBD1. This CDR3 region has 15 residues. The J segment lost 9 bases and the V segment lost 2 bases, leaving 6 bases of the junction unmatched. CDR1 is MNHEY, CDR2 SVGAGI, per germline. DNA for the CDR3: TGTGCCAGCAGTTACATCGGACAGGGCCGTTCACCCCTCCACTTT. The encoded protein is CASSYIGQGRSPLHF.

This clone was detected only a few times. The J gene is TRBJ2-5, the V gene TRBV28; 8 bases fit TRBD2. V lost 7 bases, J lost 7 bases, and 8 bases stayed unmatched. Per the germline V gene, CDR1 is MDHEN and CDR2 is SYDVKM. The CDR3 length is 13 residues. The CDR3 bases are TGTGCCAGCACTCCTTCCGGGGGGGGGACCCAGTACTTC. This gives the protein CASTPSGGGTQYF. The variable domain in full, with the rest retrieved from reference TRBV28 and TRBJ2-5, is DVKVTQSSRYLVKRTGEKVFLECVQDMDHENMFWYRQDPGLGLRLIYFSYDVKMKEKGDIPEGYSVSREKKERFSLILESASTNQTSMYLCASTPSGGGTQYFGPGTRLLVL.

The genes are TRBV5-1 and TRBJ2-5; 8 positions agree with TRBD1. The CDR3 is 14 residues long. CDR1 and CDR2 (germline): SGHRS, YFSETQ. V was clipped by 2 bases and J by 4 bases; unmatched bases: 4. The CDR3 nucleotides read TGCGCCAGCAGCTTAGGACAGGGTGGAGAGACCCAGTACTTC. Protein: CASSLGQGGETQYF.

V is TRBV4-2 and J is TRBJ2-1; 8 bases agree with TRBD2. This CDR3 region has 17 residues. Per the germline V gene, CDR1 is LGHNA and CDR2 is YNFKEQ. Trimming removed 0 bases from V and 9 bases from J; junction bases left unmatched: 13. CDR3 loop: CASSQESGGGALGEQFF. In DNA form, the CDR3 reads TGTGCCAGCAGCCAAGAATCCGGGGGGGGTGCCCTTGGTGAGCAGTTCTTC.

The chain uses TRBV28 and TRBJ2-5, with D perhaps matching TRBD2 (5 bases). This CDR3 is built from 12 residues. Germline V gives CDR1 MDHEN, CDR2 SYDVKM. Trimming removed 6 bases from V and 1 base from J, with 6 bases in between. The CDR3 here is CASSEGQETQYF. DNA of the CDR3: TGTGCCAGCAGCGAGGGCCAAGAGACCCAGTACTTC.

The V gene is TRBV7-9, the J gene TRBJ1-3, with D unclear. CDR1 and CDR2 from the germline V gene are SEHNR and FQNEAQ (reference sequence). The V end lost 5 bases, the J end lost 2 bases, and 10 bases lay between the germline ends. CDR3 length equals 14 residues. Here the CDR3 reads CASSGPRAGNTIYF. DNA of the CDR3: TGTGCCAGCAGCGGCCCTCGGGCTGGAAACACCATATATTTT.

V is TRBV6-1 and J is TRBJ1-3; TRBD1 might be the D (5 bases). This CDR3 is 14 amino acids long. The germline V gene has CDR1 MNHNS and CDR2 SASEGT. With 7 bases removed from V and 2 bases from J, the gap between germline ends came to 12 bases. CDR3 amino acids: CASIWGVTGNTIYF. CDR3 DNA sequence: TGTGCCAGCATCTGGGGGGTTACTGGAAACACCATATATTTT.

The rearrangement links TRBV7-3 to TRBJ1-6; D might be TRBD1 (5 bases). The CDR3 is 15 amino acids. V was cut by 0 bases and J by 8 bases, with 11 bases left in between. CDR1 and CDR2 (germline): SGHTA, FQGTGA. The CDR3 is CASSLTGAYDSPLHF. The CDR3 DNA follows: TGTGCCAGCAGCTTAACTGGGGCGTACGATTCACCCCTCCACTTT.

V and J are TRBV6-4 and TRBJ2-2, with 7 bases fitting TRBD2. This CDR3 has 14 residues. CDR1 is MRHNA, CDR2 SNTAGT, per germline. V was pared by 11 bases and J by 9 bases, with 15 bases of the junction left unmatched. CDR3 residues: CAASGEGLPRELFF. The CDR3 DNA follows: TGTGCCGCCTCCGGGGAGGGACTACCCAGGGAGCTGTTTTTT.

This clone was counted only a few times. The gene calls are TRBV21-1 and TRBJ2-5; TRBD2 is taken as the D call from the table, unchecked against the DNA. TRBV21-1 is termed a pseudogene. This CDR3 contains 14 residues. The CDR3: CARYGGPGQETQYF. The CDR3, as DNA: TGTGCCAGATACGGGGGGCCCGGCCAAGAGACCCAGTACTTC.

This chain connects TRBV29-1 to TRBJ1-4; perhaps TRBD1 as D (5 bases). CDR1 and CDR2 from the germline V gene are SQVTM and ANQGSEA. Trimming cost V 2 bases and J 8 bases, with 12 bases left between them. This CDR3 spans 13 amino acids. DNA of the CDR3: TGCAGCGTTGAAAGGGGCCTCGGGGAAAAACTGTTTTTT. Encoded protein: CSVERGLGEKLFF.

This chain uses TRBV27 with TRBJ2-7; the match to TRBD2 covers 7 bases. Germline V CDR1 and CDR2: MNHEY, SMNVEV (reference sequence). V lost 2 bases and J lost 2; bases outside the gene matches: 6. The CDR3 extends over 15 amino acids. CDR3 sequence: CASSLGLGNTYEQYF. Written as DNA, the CDR3 is TGTGCCAGCAGTTTAGGACTAGGGAACACCTACGAGCAGTACTTC.

V usage is TRBV27 and J usage is TRBJ2-2, with D possibly being TRBD2 (5 bases). Germline assignment: CDR1 MNHEY and CDR2 SMNVEV (reference sequence). CDR3 length: 15 residues. Deletions cut 7 bases from V and 0 bases from J, with 12 bases between. CDR3 region: CASNRRMANTGELFF. CDR3 bases: TGTGCCAGCAATCGGAGGATGGCGAACACCGGGGAGCTGTTTTTT.